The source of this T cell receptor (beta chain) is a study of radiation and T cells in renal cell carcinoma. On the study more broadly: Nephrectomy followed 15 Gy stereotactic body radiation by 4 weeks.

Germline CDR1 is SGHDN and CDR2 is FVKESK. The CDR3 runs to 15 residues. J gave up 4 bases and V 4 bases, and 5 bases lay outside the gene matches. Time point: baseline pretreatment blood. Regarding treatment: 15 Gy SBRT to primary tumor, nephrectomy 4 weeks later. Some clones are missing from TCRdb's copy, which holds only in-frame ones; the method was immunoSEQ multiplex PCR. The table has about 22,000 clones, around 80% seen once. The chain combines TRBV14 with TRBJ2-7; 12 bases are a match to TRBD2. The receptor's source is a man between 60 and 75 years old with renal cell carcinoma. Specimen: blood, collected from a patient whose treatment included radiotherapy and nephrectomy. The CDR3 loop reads CASSRTSGAWYEQYF. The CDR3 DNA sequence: TGTGCCAGCAGCCGGACTAGCGGGGCTTGGTACGAGCAGTACTTC.